This TCR beta chain was observed in a study of T-cell reconstitution after alpha-beta-depleted transplantation in children. Study-wide results and caveats: At one year after transplant, newly produced T cells mostly accounted for T-cell counts and diversity.

Unique molecular identifiers featured in how the TCRbeta library was prepared. TCRdb re-called the PCR reads with MiXCR, one entry per CDR3 protein. The data contain under 100,000 distinct CDR3 sequences, 15% to 19% of them singletons. The CDR3 is 14 residues long. Trimming took 5 bases from V and 5 from J; bases not matched to a gene: 6. Only a few counts were recorded for this clonotype. Its antigen is undetermined. The specimen comprised PBMCs, mostly from graft donor cells, sampled 180 days after TCRalphabeta/CD19-depleted stem cell transplant. The sequence came from a male patient between 2 and 9 years old who had a stem cell transplant for acute lymphoblastic leukemia, so the T cells may come from the graft donor. This chain joins TRBV12-3 or TRBV12-4 and TRBJ2-5; 9 nucleotides align to TRBD2. For the CDR3, the DNA is TGTGCCAGCAGTGTGCGGGGGGGCCAGGAGACCCAGTACTTC. Translated: CASSVRGGQETQYF.